What follows are 22 T cell receptor beta chains derived from one specimen sequenced in a study of blood T cell repertoires in COVID-19. Generated by immunoSEQ multiplex PCR, the TCRdb table keeps only in-frame clones and is missing some. The sample yields 55,000 to 70,000 clones, roughly 84% seen once. Sequencing was done on a sample of peripheral blood. The receptor source for this set is a woman between 18 and 29 years old with acute or convalescent COVID-19.

The chain is built from TRBV6-2 or TRBV6-3 and TRBJ1-5; D not resolved. The germline gives CDR1 MNHEY, CDR2 SVGEGT. V dropped 1 base and J dropped 7 bases, with 14 bases sitting between them. This CDR3 is built from 15 residues. This CDR3 is CASSYYGQNSQPQHF. CDR3 coding DNA: TGTGCCAGCAGTTACTATGGTCAGAACAGCCAGCCCCAGCATTTT.

The chain carries TRBV30 and TRBJ2-7; D might be TRBD2 (5 bases). Germline CDR1 is GTSNPN and CDR2 is SVGIG (reference sequence). The CDR3 is 13 amino acids. With 2 bases removed from V and 0 bases from J, the gap between germline ends came to 8 bases. The CDR3 region has the DNA TGTGCCTGGAGTAGCGGTCTCTCCTACGAGCAGTACTTC. Encoded protein: CAWSSGLSYEQYF.

The rearrangement links TRBV12-3 or TRBV12-4 to TRBJ1-2, with TRBD1 matching 7 bases. V lost 5 bases, J lost 4 bases, and 4 bases stayed unmatched. This CDR3 region has 13 residues. CDR3 sequence: CASSPGQVYGYTF. The CDR3 nucleotides are TGTGCCAGCAGTCCCGGACAGGTCTATGGCTACACCTTC.

The chain carries TRBV30 and TRBJ2-2, with a possible D match to TRBD1 (5 bases). CDR3 length equals 13 residues. V dropped 5 bases and J dropped 6 bases, with 13 bases sitting between them. Germline CDR1 reads GTSNPN; CDR2 reads SVGIG (reference sequence). CDR3 region: CAWDLGDSGELFF. Written as DNA, the CDR3 is TGTGCCTGGGATCTAGGGGATTCCGGGGAGCTGTTTTTT.

The V and J genes are TRBV29-1 and TRBJ1-4; D ambiguous. The CDR3 sequence is 14 residues long. V lost 0 bases and J 8 bases, leaving 13 bases between the germline ends. The germline CDR1 and CDR2 sequences are SQVTM and ANQGSEA. The DNA of the CDR3 is TGCAGCGTTGAAGACCCTGAGGGCAAAGAAAAACTGTTTTTT. This encodes CSVEDPEGKEKLFF. Drawing the rest from reference TRBV29-1 and TRBJ1-4, the complete variable domain is SAVISQKPSRDICQRGTSLTIQCQVDSQVTMMFWYRQQPGQSLTLIATANQGSEATYESGFVIDKFPISRPNLTFSTLTVSNMSPEDSSIYLCSVEDPEGKEKLFFGSGTQLSVL.

This clone was detected a few times. The chain joins TRBV5-6 to TRBJ2-1; TRBD2 matches 13 bases. This CDR3 spans 18 amino acids. Trimming took 1 base from V and 9 from J; bases not matched to a gene: 13. Germline V gene data show CDR1 as SGHDT and CDR2 as YYEEEE. For the CDR3, the DNA is TGTGCCAGCAGCTTGAATCGACTAGCGGGGGGTTTAATCGGTGAGCAGTTCTTC. Translation: CASSLNRLAGGLIGEQFF.

V usage is TRBV30 and J usage is TRBJ1-1; 8 bases are shared with TRBD1. Germline V gene data show CDR1 as GTSNPN and CDR2 as SVGIG (reference sequence). The length of the CDR3 is 13 residues. After removal of 8 bases from V and 6 bases from J, the junction contained 11 bases not matched to a gene. CDR3 region: CAIQTGELAEAFF. Here the CDR3 DNA reads TGTGCCATCCAGACAGGGGAGTTAGCTGAAGCTTTCTTT.

The chain has TRBV18 and TRBJ1-1, with a possible D match to TRBD1 (6 bases). V was pared by 2 bases and J by 6 bases, with 13 bases between. The CDR3 extends over 14 amino acids. The germline CDR1 and CDR2 sequences are KGHSH and LQKENI. In DNA form, the CDR3 reads TGTGCCAGCTCACCAAGCGGGGGGGCGTCTGAAGCTTTCTTT. Protein product: CASSPSGGASEAFF.

This chain connects TRBV29-1 to TRBJ2-1, with 8 bases aligning to TRBD1. Germline trimming cut 7 bases from V and 8 bases from J; bases unmatched to any gene: 13. The CDR3 has 14 residues. CDR1 and CDR2 (germline): SQVTM, ANQGSEA. The CDR3 DNA reads as TGCAGCGCCGTCCCGGGACAGGCCGATTATGAGCAGTTCTTC. Translating it yields CSAVPGQADYEQFF.

This chain connects TRBV7-2 to TRBJ1-6; no definite D call. V lost 5 bases to trimming and J lost 0 bases, with 8 bases between them. From germline, CDR1 is SGHTA and CDR2 FQGNSA. This CDR3 spans 15 amino acids. In DNA, the CDR3 is TGTGCCAGCAGCACCACAAACTCCTATAATTCACCCCTCCACTTT. Amino acids: CASSTTNSYNSPLHF.

This clone has only one observation. The rearrangement links TRBV5-1 to TRBJ2-7; TRBD1 agrees at 9 bases. The J segment lost 9 bases and the V segment lost 3 bases, leaving 13 bases of the junction unmatched. The CDR3 totals 15 residues. The germline CDR1 and CDR2 sequences are SGHRS and YFSETQ. The CDR3 spells CASSWGQGMDNGQYF. In DNA form, the CDR3 reads TGCGCCAGCAGCTGGGGACAGGGAATGGACAATGGGCAGTACTTC. Complete variable domain (other parts from reference TRBV5-1 and TRBJ2-7): KAGVTQTPRYLIKTRGQQVTLSCSPISGHRSVSWYQQTPGQGLQFLFEYFSETQRNKGNFPGRFSGRQFSNSRSEMNVSTLELGDSALYLCASSWGQGMDNGQYFGPGTRLTVT.

The chain joins TRBV11-2 to TRBJ1-1, with no clear D. From germline, CDR1 is SGHAT and CDR2 FQNNGV. Trimming shortened V by 0 bases and J by 3 bases, and 5 bases separated the two germline ends. The CDR3 runs to 13 residues. CDR3 residues: CASSLESDTEAFF. The CDR3 DNA reads as TGTGCCAGCAGCTTAGAATCCGACACTGAAGCTTTCTTT.

This sequence joins TRBV28 and TRBJ1-4, with 7 bases that match TRBD1. CDR3 length: 15 amino acids. The germline CDR1 and CDR2 sequences are MDHEN and SYDVKM. V gave up 4 bases and J gave up 4 bases; unmatched junction bases: 6. The CDR3 here is CASSSGTVFNEKLFF. CDR3 nucleotides: TGTGCCAGCAGTTCAGGGACAGTTTTTAATGAAAAACTGTTTTTT.

The V and J genes are TRBV21-1 and TRBJ1-1; TRBD1 is taken as the D call from the table, unchecked against the DNA. TRBV21-1 is a pseudogene. The CDR3 spans 15 residues. The CDR3 region is CASSGRQGARTEAFF. As DNA, the CDR3 is TGTGCCAGCAGCGGAAGACAGGGGGCTCGCACTGAAGCTTTCTTT.

V usage is TRBV4-3 and J usage is TRBJ2-1, with a weak D call TRBD2 (5 bases). Germline CDR1 reads LGHNA; CDR2 reads YSLEER. The length of the CDR3 is 15 residues. V lost 2 bases and J lost 0, with 8 bases in between. For the CDR3, the DNA is TGCGCCAGCAGCCAATGGGAGAGCTCCTACAATGAGCAGTTCTTC. Translated: CASSQWESSYNEQFF.

This rearrangement joins TRBV4-3 to TRBJ2-7; 7 bases map to TRBD2. The CDR3 spans 13 residues. Trimming at V came to 0 bases and at J to 5 bases, leaving 1 base not matched to a gene. Germline V lookup: CDR1 LGHNA, CDR2 YSLEER. The CDR3 loop reads CASSQDRGDEQYF. For the CDR3, the DNA is TGCGCCAGCAGCCAAGATCGGGGGGACGAGCAGTACTTC.

The rearrangement uses TRBV6-5 and TRBJ2-3, with a possible D match to TRBD1 (5 bases). Germline CDR1 and CDR2: MNHEY and SVGAGI. The CDR3 covers 13 residues. Trimming took off 7 bases at V and 0 bases at J, with 8 bases between the two ends. The CDR3 DNA follows: TGTGCCAGCAAAAAGGGGAGCACAGATACGCAGTATTTT. This translates into CASKKGSTDTQYF.

V usage is TRBV19 and J usage is TRBJ1-2; D perhaps matches TRBD1 (5 bases). Germline CDR1 LNHDA, CDR2 SQIVND (reference sequence). This CDR3 is 14 amino acids long. V lost 3 bases and J 2 bases, leaving 10 bases between the germline ends. The CDR3 DNA follows: TGTGCCAGTAGTATCCCCAGGGTGAACTATGGCTACACCTTC. Translated: CASSIPRVNYGYTF.

This chain joins TRBV30 and TRBJ2-2; TRBD2 matches at 8 bases. V gave up 3 bases and J gave up 6 bases; unmatched junction bases: 0. Germline CDR1 is GTSNPN and CDR2 is SVGIG (reference sequence). This CDR3 region has 12 residues. This chain's CDR3 is CAWRAGAGELFF. In DNA form, the CDR3 reads TGTGCCTGGAGAGCGGGGGCCGGGGAGCTGTTTTTT.

This clone has just one count. V usage is TRBV15 and J usage is TRBJ2-5; D unclear. The CDR3 covers 15 residues. CDR1 is LNHNV and CDR2 is YYDKDF in the germline V gene (reference sequence). The V and J ends lost 2 bases and 1 base respectively, with 11 bases between them. This CDR3 is CATSRLSTFQETQYF. Written as DNA, the CDR3 is TGTGCCACCAGCAGACTTTCGACTTTCCAAGAGACCCAGTACTTC.

V is TRBV19 and J is TRBJ2-1, with 9 nucleotides matching TRBD1. Trimming took 5 bases from V and 5 from J; bases not matched to a gene: 4. The CDR3 runs to 14 residues. In germline, CDR1 is LNHDA, CDR2 SQIVND (reference sequence). This CDR3 reads CASSARQGDNEQFF. For the CDR3, the DNA is TGTGCCAGTAGTGCCCGACAGGGGGACAATGAGCAGTTCTTC.

The chain joins TRBV23-1 to TRBJ1-1; 7 nucleotides align to TRBD1. TRBV23-1 belongs to the ORF category, with a function that is uncertain. Trimming at V came to 6 bases and at J to 0 bases, leaving 13 bases not matched to a gene. This CDR3 comprises 17 residues. CDR3 DNA: TGCGCCAGCAGCAGAACCTACAGGGGAAGTCTGAACACTGAAGCTTTCTTT. Protein: CASSRTYRGSLNTEAFF.